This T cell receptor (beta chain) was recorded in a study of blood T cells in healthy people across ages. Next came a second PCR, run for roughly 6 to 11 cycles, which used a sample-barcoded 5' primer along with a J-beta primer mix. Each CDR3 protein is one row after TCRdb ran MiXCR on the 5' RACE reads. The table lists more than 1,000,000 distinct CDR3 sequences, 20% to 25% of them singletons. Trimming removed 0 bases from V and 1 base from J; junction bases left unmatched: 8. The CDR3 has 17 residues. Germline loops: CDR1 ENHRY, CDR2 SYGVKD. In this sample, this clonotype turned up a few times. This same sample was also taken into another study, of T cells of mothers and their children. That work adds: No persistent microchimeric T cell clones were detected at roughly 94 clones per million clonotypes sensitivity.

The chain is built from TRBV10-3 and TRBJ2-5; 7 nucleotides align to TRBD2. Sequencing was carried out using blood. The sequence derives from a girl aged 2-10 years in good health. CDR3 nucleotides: TGTGCCATCAGTGAGTCTGGGAGGGAACTACTCCAAGAGACCCAGTACTTC. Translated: CAISESGRELLQETQYF.